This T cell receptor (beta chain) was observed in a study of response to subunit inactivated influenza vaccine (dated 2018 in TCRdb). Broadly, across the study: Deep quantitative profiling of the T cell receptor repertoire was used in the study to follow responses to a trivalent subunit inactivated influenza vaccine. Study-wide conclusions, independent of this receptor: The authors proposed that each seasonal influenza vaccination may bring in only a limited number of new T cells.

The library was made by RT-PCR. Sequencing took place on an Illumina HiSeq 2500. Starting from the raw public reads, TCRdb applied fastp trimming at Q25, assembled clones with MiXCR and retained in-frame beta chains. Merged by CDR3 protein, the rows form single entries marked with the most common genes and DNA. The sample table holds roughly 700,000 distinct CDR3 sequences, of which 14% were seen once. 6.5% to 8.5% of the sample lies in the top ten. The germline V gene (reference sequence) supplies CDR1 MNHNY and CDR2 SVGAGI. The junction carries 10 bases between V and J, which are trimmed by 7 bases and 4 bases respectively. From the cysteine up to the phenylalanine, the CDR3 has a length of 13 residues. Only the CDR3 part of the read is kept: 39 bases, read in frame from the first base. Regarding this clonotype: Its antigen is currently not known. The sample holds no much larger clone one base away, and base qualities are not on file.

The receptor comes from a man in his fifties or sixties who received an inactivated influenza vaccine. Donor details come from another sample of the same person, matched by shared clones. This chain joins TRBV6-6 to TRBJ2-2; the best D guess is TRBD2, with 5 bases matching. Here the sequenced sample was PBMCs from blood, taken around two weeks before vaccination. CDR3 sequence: CASNSEGTGELFF. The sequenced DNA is TGTGCCAGCAACTCCGAGGGCACCGGGGAGCTGTTTTTT.